Shown below are 20 T cell receptor beta chains from a single sample sequenced in a study of early stage breast cancer tumors. Here immunoSEQ multiplex PCR was the method, and the copy in TCRdb shows in-frame clones only, minus some. The sample lists about 24,000 clones, about two thirds occurring once. Sequenced: breast tumor tissue. The source is a person aged 55 to 75 with breast cancer.

The CDR3 loop reads CASSLRGEAFF. In DNA, the CDR3 is TGTGCCAGCAGCTTACGGGGAGAAGCTTTCTTT. The chain uses TRBV7-2 and TRBJ1-1; D is ambiguous. V was shortened by 2 bases and J by 8 bases, with 6 bases between the two germline ends. CDR3 size: 11 residues. Germline-derived CDR1 and CDR2 are SGHTA and FQGNSA.

The chain recombines TRBV9 with TRBJ2-3; TRBD2 matches 10 bases. The V gene end was trimmed by 3 bases and the J gene end by 12 bases; junction bases not matched to a gene: 7. The CDR3 has 13 amino acids. Germline CDR1 is SGDLS and CDR2 is YYNGEE. The CDR3 is CASSESLAGDQYF. CDR3 sequence (DNA): TGTGCCAGCAGCGAAAGTCTAGCGGGAGACCAGTATTTT.

V usage is TRBV5-4 and J usage is TRBJ2-1; D not resolved. The CDR3 runs 12 residues. Deletions cut 0 bases from V and 7 bases from J, with 5 bases between. From germline, CDR1 is SGHNT and CDR2 YYREEE (reference sequence). In nucleotides, the CDR3 is TGTGCCAGCAGCTTGGCCCTGAATGAGCAGTTCTTC. Encoded protein: CASSLALNEQFF.

J is TRBJ2-5 and V is TRBV5-5; 8 positions agree with TRBD1. V shed 0 bases, J shed 1 base, and the junction held 2 bases outside the gene matches. The CDR3 spans 15 residues. CDR1 is SGHKS and CDR2 is YYEKEE in the germline V gene (reference sequence). The CDR3 DNA sequence: TGTGCCAGCAGCTTGGTAGGACAGGGCCAAGAGACCCAGTACTTC. Translating gives CASSLVGQGQETQYF.

The rearrangement joins TRBV6-5 to TRBJ1-1, with D hard to call. V was cut by 7 bases and J by 0 bases, with 12 bases left in between. The CDR3 covers 14 residues. CDR1 is MNHEY, CDR2 SVGAGI, per germline. The CDR3, as DNA: TGTGCCAGCAAAGGAAGACTAATGAACACTGAAGCTTTCTTT. This sequence encodes CASKGRLMNTEAFF.

The chain employs TRBV12-5 and TRBJ2-2, with 9 bases that match TRBD2. Looked up from germline, CDR1 is LGHNT and CDR2 is FRNRAP. The CDR3 covers 14 residues. V dropped 7 bases and J dropped 6; count of bases not matched to a gene: 6. The CDR3 DNA reads TGTGCTAGTGCTAGCGGGAATCGACCCGGGGAGCTGTTTTTT. Translated: CASASGNRPGELFF. The entire variable domain, with the rest obtained from reference TRBV12-5 and TRBJ2-2, is as follows: DARVTQTPRHKVTEMGQEVTMRCQPILGHNTVFWYRQTMMQGLELLAYFRNRAPLDDSGMPKDRFSAEMPDATLATLKIQPSEPRDSAVYFCASASGNRPGELFFGEGSRLTVL.

The rearrangement joins TRBV5-5 to TRBJ2-6, with 7 bases fitting TRBD1. V shed 1 base, J shed 1 base, and the junction held 5 bases outside the gene matches. CDR1 is SGHKS and CDR2 is YYEKEE in the germline V gene (reference sequence). The length of the CDR3 is 17 residues. Here the CDR3 DNA reads TGTGCCAGCAGCTTGTTAGCAGGGGGTTCTGGGGCCAACGTCCTGACTTTC. Translation: CASSLLAGGSGANVLTF. Drawing the rest from reference TRBV5-5 and TRBJ2-6, the complete variable domain is DAGVTQSPTHLIKTRGQQVTLRCSPISGHKSVSWYQQVLGQGPQFIFQYYEKEERGRGNFPDRFSARQFPNYSSELNVNALLLGDSALYLCASSLLAGGSGANVLTFGAGSRLTVL.

The chain recombines TRBV6-5 with TRBJ1-2; 10 nucleotides line up with TRBD1. The germline V gene encodes CDR1 MNHEY and CDR2 SVGAGI. V trimming: 5 bases; J trimming: 3 bases; junction bases outside the gene matches: 6. The CDR3 consists of 15 residues. The CDR3 spells CASSLSTGGYYGYTF. The DNA of the CDR3 is TGTGCCAGCAGTCTCTCGACAGGGGGCTACTATGGCTACACCTTC.

This clone was seen a single time. This chain connects TRBV30 to TRBJ1-4; TRBD1 matches at 8 bases. The CDR3 consists of 12 residues. Looked up from germline, CDR1 is GTSNPN and CDR2 is SVGIG (reference sequence). V was pared by 7 bases and J by 8 bases, with 6 bases of the junction left unmatched. CDR3 coding DNA: TGTGCCTCCGACAGGGGTGAGGAAAAACTGTTTTTT. Amino acids: CASDRGEEKLFF.

The chain carries TRBV7-2 and TRBJ2-7; TRBD1 aligns across 9 bases. CDR3 length: 14 amino acids. Germline CDR1 is SGHTA and CDR2 is FQGNSA. The ends lost 4 bases at V and 3 bases at J; junction bases unmatched: 4. The CDR3 DNA reads TGTGCCAGCAGCTACCGGGACAGGGTCTACGAGCAGTACTTC. Amino acids: CASSYRDRVYEQYF.

CDR3 sequence (DNA): TGCGCCAGCAGCTCCTATCGGCGGGAGGACACCGGGGAGCTGTTTTTT. This translates into CASSSYRREDTGELFF. V gene TRBV5-1 combines with J gene TRBJ2-2, with 8 bases fitting TRBD2. The CDR3 sequence is 16 residues long. Germline V gene sequence: CDR1 SGHRS, CDR2 YFSETQ. Unmatched junction bases numbered 7, after V lost 3 bases and J lost 3 bases.

This clone was seen only a few times. This chain joins TRBV27 and TRBJ2-1; no reliable D call. The V end was cut by 4 bases, the J end by 0 bases, with 4 bases between. Germline V gene data show CDR1 as MNHEY and CDR2 as SMNVEV (reference sequence). The CDR3 loop spans 13 amino acids. DNA of the CDR3: TGTGCCAGCAGTTACTTCTCCTACAATGAGCAGTTCTTC. The encoded protein is CASSYFSYNEQFF.

V gene TRBV6-6 combines with J gene TRBJ2-7; 10 bases map to TRBD2. This CDR3 is 13 amino acids long. Germline-derived CDR1 and CDR2 are MNHNY and SVGAGI (reference sequence). The ends lost 7 bases at V and 7 bases at J; junction bases unmatched: 7. For the CDR3, the DNA is TGTGCCAGCACCTCGACTAGCGGGCAAGAGCAGTACTTC. Protein sequence: CASTSTSGQEQYF.

Here the CDR3 reads CASSPLGSEQFF. CDR3 bases: TGTGCCAGCAGCCCCCTCGGGAGTGAGCAGTTCTTC. This chain joins TRBV7-6 and TRBJ2-1, with D perhaps matching TRBD2 (6 bases). This CDR3 spans 12 amino acids. Germline V CDR1 and CDR2: SGHVS, FNYEAQ. V gave up 5 bases and J gave up 9 bases, with 11 bases separating them.

The chain recombines TRBV10-3 with TRBJ2-3; 10 bases are shared with TRBD2. The CDR3 is 16 amino acids. V gave up 0 bases and J gave up 3 bases; unmatched junction bases: 3. Germline CDR1 is ENHRY and CDR2 is SYGVKD. The DNA for the CDR3 is TGTGCCATCAGTGAGTCGCTAGCGGGAGAAACAGATACGCAGTATTTT. It yields the protein CAISESLAGETDTQYF.

The table lists this clone with a count of one. CDR3 in amino acids: CASSSPTGGHEQYF. CDR3 bases: TGTGCCAGTAGTTCTCCGACAGGGGGCCACGAGCAGTACTTC. The chain links TRBV19 to TRBJ2-7; TRBD1 matches 10 bases. V lost 5 bases to trimming and J lost 5 bases; unmatched junction nucleotides: 6. Germline-derived CDR1 and CDR2 are LNHDA and SQIVND (reference sequence). This CDR3 spans 14 amino acids.

The rearrangement links TRBV5-1 to TRBJ2-2; 14 nucleotides align to TRBD2. The CDR3 has 16 residues. With V trimmed by 4 bases and J by 7 bases, 6 bases remained unmatched. Germline lookup yields CDR1 SGHRS and CDR2 YFSETQ. The CDR3 spells CASSLGLAGADGELFF. CDR3 bases: TGCGCCAGCAGCCTGGGACTAGCGGGAGCAGACGGGGAGCTGTTTTTT. The full variable domain, rest sourced from reference TRBV5-1 and TRBJ2-2, is KAGVTQTPRYLIKTRGQQVTLSCSPISGHRSVSWYQQTPGQGLQFLFEYFSETQRNKGNFPGRFSGRQFSNSRSEMNVSTLELGDSALYLCASSLGLAGADGELFFGEGSRLTVL.

The chain couples TRBV2 to TRBJ2-5, with a tentative D call TRBD2 (5 bases). The V end lost 8 bases, the J end lost 5 bases, and 15 bases lay between the germline ends. CDR1 is SNHLY and CDR2 is FYNNEI in the germline V gene. This CDR3 spans 13 amino acids. The CDR3 region is CASHEREMETQYF. CDR3 bases: TGTGCCAGCCATGAGAGGGAGATGGAGACCCAGTACTTC. Full variable domain (outside the CDR3, taken from reference TRBV2 and TRBJ2-5): EPEVTQTPSHQVTQMGQEVILRCVPISNHLYFYWYRQILGQKVEFLVSFYNNEISEKSEIFDDQFSVERPDGSNFTLKIRSTKLEDSAMYFCASHEREMETQYFGPGTRLLVL.

The chain employs TRBV30 and TRBJ2-7; 11 positions match TRBD1. Germline lookup yields CDR1 GTSNPN and CDR2 SVGIG (reference sequence). The CDR3 extends over 15 amino acids. Trimming removed 0 bases from V and 3 bases from J; junction bases left unmatched: 4. The CDR3 loop is CAWSVRGQGDYEQYF. The CDR3 nucleotides are TGTGCCTGGAGTGTAAGGGGACAGGGGGACTACGAGCAGTACTTC. Drawing the rest from reference TRBV30 and TRBJ2-7, the complete variable domain is SQTIHQWPATLVQPVGSPLSLECTVEGTSNPNLYWYRQAAGRGLQLLFYSVGIGQISSEVPQNLSASRPQDRQFILSSKKLLLSDSGFYLCAWSVRGQGDYEQYFGPGTRLTVT.

The genes are TRBV7-9 and TRBJ1-3, with no clear D. Germline CDR1 and CDR2: SEHNR and FQNEAQ (reference sequence). The CDR3 has 15 amino acids. Trimming left V 1 base short and J 2 bases short, with 9 bases between. The CDR3 DNA sequence: TGTGCCAGCAGCTTAGTCGCGGGAACTGGAAACACCATATATTTT. Translation: CASSLVAGTGNTIYF.